One sample yielded the 3 T cell receptor beta chains listed below, sequenced in a study of T cells in Graves' hyperthyroidism and ophthalmopathy. RNA transcripts yielded amplified TCR beta CDR3 regions. In the first-round RT-PCR of the TCR CDR3, the HTBI primer set was used. TCRdb recomputed calls from the multiplex PCR reads with MiXCR, one row per CDR3 protein. The sample contains nearly 600,000 distinct CDR3 sequences, 14% of which appear only once. Material for sequencing was blood. These receptors all stem from a young woman with Graves' ophthalmopathy.

In this sample, this clonotype turned up a few times. The J gene is TRBJ2-2, the V gene TRBV5-1; 7 bases match TRBD1. The CDR3 spans 17 residues. Per the germline V gene, CDR1 is SGHRS and CDR2 is YFSETQ. Germline trimming cut 2 bases from V and 5 bases from J; bases unmatched to any gene: 12. The chain's CDR3 is CASSLTGRRQGTGELFF. The CDR3, as DNA: TGCGCCAGCAGCTTAACGGGGCGCCGACAGGGTACCGGGGAGCTGTTTTTT.

This clonotype has at least ten counts. The chain has TRBV5-1 and TRBJ1-1; no firm D call. Trimming left V 3 bases short and J 3 bases short, with 15 bases between. The CDR3 extends over 15 amino acids. The germline CDR1 and CDR2 sequences are SGHRS and YFSETQ. CDR3 region: CASSSPSGSYTEAFF. Written as DNA, the CDR3 is TGCGCCAGCAGCTCCCCCTCAGGATCCTACACTGAAGCTTTCTTT.

This clonotype has ten or more counts. The chain joins TRBV7-2 to TRBJ2-1, with D perhaps TRBD2 (6 bases). V was cut by 5 bases and J by 2 bases, with 16 bases left in between. Germline V gene data show CDR1 as SGHTA and CDR2 as FQGNSA. CDR3 length equals 16 residues. CDR3 sequence reads: CASSRAGTDTYNEQFF. Written as DNA, the CDR3 is TGTGCCAGCAGCAGAGCTGGGACTGACACCTACAATGAGCAGTTCTTC.